This T cell receptor (beta chain) was sequenced for a study of cytomegalovirus exposure and HLA in healthy donors. Researchers ran the PCR with 60 Vbeta and 13 Jbeta primers. The method was immunoSEQ multiplex PCR; TCRdb's version includes in-frame clones alone and lacks a portion of them. The data contain nearly 300,000 clones, roughly 88% of them singletons. Germline V gene sequence: CDR1 ENHRY, CDR2 SYGVKD. Trimming removed 2 bases from V and 1 base from J, with 13 bases in between. This CDR3 is built from 16 residues. As regards this clone: The antigen remains undetermined.

General study points: Sequencing had likely introduced a cluster of highly shared sequence variants as an artifact.

Sequences were obtained from PBMCs. The TCR was taken from a man in his forties or fifties in good health and CMV-seropositive. The chain links TRBV10-3 to TRBJ2-3; D remains unclear. The CDR3 bases are TGTGCCATCAGTGAGCTTCGGCAGGTCGGCACAGATACGCAGTATTTT. Translated, it gives CAISELRQVGTDTQYF.